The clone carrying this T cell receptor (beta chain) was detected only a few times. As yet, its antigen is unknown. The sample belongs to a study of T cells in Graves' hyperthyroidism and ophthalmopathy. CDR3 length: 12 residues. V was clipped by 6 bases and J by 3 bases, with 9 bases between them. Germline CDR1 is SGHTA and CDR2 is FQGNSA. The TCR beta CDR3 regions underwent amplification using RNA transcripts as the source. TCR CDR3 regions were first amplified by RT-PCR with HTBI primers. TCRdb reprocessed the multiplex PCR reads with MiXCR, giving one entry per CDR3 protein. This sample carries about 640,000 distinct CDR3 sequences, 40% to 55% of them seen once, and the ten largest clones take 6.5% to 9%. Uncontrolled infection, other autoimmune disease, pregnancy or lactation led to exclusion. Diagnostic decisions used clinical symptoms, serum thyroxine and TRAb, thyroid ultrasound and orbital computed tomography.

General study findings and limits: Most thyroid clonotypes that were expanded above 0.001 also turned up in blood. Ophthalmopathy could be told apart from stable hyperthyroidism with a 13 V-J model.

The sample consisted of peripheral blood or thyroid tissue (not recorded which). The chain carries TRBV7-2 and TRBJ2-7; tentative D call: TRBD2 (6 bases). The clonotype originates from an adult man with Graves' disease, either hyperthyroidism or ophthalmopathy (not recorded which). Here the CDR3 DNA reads TGTGCCAGCAGTCGGGGGTTCTACGAGCAGTACTTC. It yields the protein CASSRGFYEQYF.